One and the same sample provided the 27 T cell receptor beta chains below, sequenced in a study of control samples from healthy donors and cancer patients (dated by TCRdb to 2018 to 2021). Libraries were prepared through the immunoSEQ multiplex PCR assay. In TCRdb, the immuneACCESS table is reduced to in-frame sequences with V and J assigned. These tables do not hold every clone; where another copy was compared, an unresolved V gene accounts for under half, and the others remain unexplained. This sample gives under 200,000 clones in total; around 90% of them show up just once. The top ten constitute about 0.73% of the sample. The sample was blood. All receptors derive from a woman aged 25 to 39 in good health.

The chain's CDR3 is CASSGGQTTYNEQFF. The DNA for the CDR3 is TGTGCCAGCAGCGGGGGACAGACTACTTACAATGAGCAGTTCTTC. The chain combines TRBV28 with TRBJ2-1; maybe TRBD1 (7 bases). Germline V lookup: CDR1 MDHEN, CDR2 SYDVKM. V was shortened by 6 bases and J by 4 bases, with 16 bases between the two germline ends. The CDR3 extends over 15 amino acids.

This chain joins TRBV28 and TRBJ2-6; tentative D call: TRBD2 (6 bases). The V gene's germline CDR1 is MDHEN and CDR2 SYDVKM. This CDR3 is 16 amino acids long. V dropped 3 bases and J dropped 3 bases, with 12 bases sitting between them. In nucleotides, the CDR3 is TGTGCCAGCAGTTTCCTGACTAGAAATGGGGCCAACGTCCTGACTTTC. Its protein product is CASSFLTRNGANVLTF.

J is TRBJ2-1 and V is TRBV18; 12 nucleotides agree with TRBD2. With 3 bases clipped from V and 6 bases from J, the junction kept 6 bases outside the gene matches. The length of the CDR3 is 16 residues. Germline-derived CDR1 and CDR2 are KGHSH and LQKENI. CDR3 sequence reads: CASSPLTSGRPNEQFF. CDR3 in DNA: TGTGCCAGCTCACCCTTGACTAGCGGGAGACCCAATGAGCAGTTCTTC.

In regard to this clone: A read error may produce the germline difference seen at one junction end. The V call is TRBV10-3, the J call TRBJ1-2, with D uncertain. The CDR3 has 13 amino acids. Germline V gene sequence: CDR1 ENHRY, CDR2 SYGVKD. CDR3 in amino acids: CTISEAENYGYTF. The CDR3 DNA reads TGTACCATCAGTGAGGCGGAAAACTATGGCTACACCTTC.

The gene calls are TRBV4-3 and TRBJ2-3; D may match TRBD1 or TRBD2 (6 bases each). The CDR3 sequence is 16 residues long. Germline V CDR1 and CDR2: LGHNA, YSLEER. The germline V and J ends were trimmed by 1 base and 4 bases, with 15 bases remaining between them. CDR3 nucleotides: TGCGCCAGCAGCCAAGGATCAGTTCGGGGGCCAGATACGCAGTATTTT. It is translated as CASSQGSVRGPDTQYF.

V usage is TRBV2 and J usage is TRBJ2-4; D is undetermined. V lost 3 bases and J 1 base, leaving 7 bases between the germline ends. Germline assignment: CDR1 SNHLY and CDR2 FYNNEI. This CDR3 contains 14 residues. The CDR3 nucleotides are TGTGCCAGCAGTGATAGGTCGGCCAAAAACATTCAGTACTTC. Encoded protein: CASSDRSAKNIQYF.

V is TRBV28 and J is TRBJ1-3, with D possibly matching TRBD1 (5 bases). The CDR3 is made up of 16 amino acids. V shed 1 base and J shed 0 bases, with 10 bases lying between them. Per germline, CDR1 MDHEN and CDR2 SYDVKM. The CDR3: CASSLSTVNSGNTIYF. CDR3 DNA sequence: TGTGCCAGCAGTTTATCGACAGTAAACTCTGGAAACACCATATATTTT.

The CDR3 sequence is CASSLQDHNEQFF. CDR3 sequence (DNA): TGTGCCAGCAGCCTCCAGGACCACAATGAGCAGTTCTTC. The chain carries TRBV13 and TRBJ2-1; no definite D call. V was pared by 5 bases and J by 5 bases, with 10 bases between. Germline V gene sequence: CDR1 PRHDT, CDR2 FYEKMQ (reference sequence). CDR3 length equals 13 residues.

The chain uses TRBV28 and TRBJ2-7; 7 bases match TRBD1. The germline V gene has CDR1 MDHEN and CDR2 SYDVKM. V lost 3 bases, J lost 1 base, and 12 bases stayed unmatched. This CDR3 region has 17 residues. The CDR3 region has the DNA TGTGCCAGCAGTTTCCTCTACTCCCAGACAGGGTCCTACGAGCAGTACTTC. Protein product: CASSFLYSQTGSYEQYF.

The gene calls are TRBV5-5 and TRBJ2-5; 8 bases map to TRBD2. Germline V gene data show CDR1 as SGHKS and CDR2 as YYEKEE (reference sequence). The V and J ends lost 0 bases and 5 bases, in that order; junction bases with no gene match: 9. CDR3 length: 16 amino acids. The CDR3: CASSLGLAGHAETQYF. CDR3 sequence (DNA): TGTGCCAGCAGCTTGGGGCTAGCGGGTCACGCGGAGACCCAGTACTTC.

The V and J genes are TRBV24-1 and TRBJ2-2; 9 bases are a match to TRBD1. The CDR3 consists of 16 residues. Germline trimming cut 5 bases from V and 1 base from J; bases unmatched to any gene: 4. Germline V gene sequence: CDR1 KGHDR, CDR2 SFDVKD. Here the CDR3 reads CATSGGDRVNTGELFF. CDR3 sequence (DNA): TGTGCCACCAGTGGGGGGGACAGGGTGAACACCGGGGAGCTGTTTTTT.

V is TRBV11-2 and J is TRBJ1-5, with D uncertain. V was cut by 1 base and J by 2 bases, with 12 bases left in between. CDR1 is SGHAT and CDR2 is FQNNGV in the germline V gene. CDR3 length: 16 amino acids. The CDR3 sequence: CASSLVVSGGNQPQHF. DNA for the CDR3: TGTGCCAGCAGCTTAGTAGTTAGTGGCGGCAATCAGCCCCAGCATTTT. The full variable domain, in which reference TRBV11-2 and TRBJ1-5 provide the parts outside the CDR3, is EAGVAQSPRYKIIEKRQSVAFWCNPISGHATLYWYQQILGQGPKLLIQFQNNGVVDDSQLPKDRFSAERLKGVDSTLKIQPAKLEDSAVYLCASSLVVSGGNQPQHFGDGTRLSIL.

This clone has just one count. This CDR3 is CASSGGTAYGYTF. DNA for the CDR3: TGTGCCAGCAGCGGCGGGACGGCCTATGGCTACACCTTC. This chain links TRBV21-1 with TRBJ1-2. TRBV21-1 is a known pseudogene. CDR3 length: 13 amino acids.

The chain uses TRBV27 and TRBJ2-1, with 12 bases aligning to TRBD2. V shed 3 bases, J shed 9 bases, and the junction held 3 bases outside the gene matches. This CDR3 contains 14 residues. From germline, CDR1 is MNHEY and CDR2 SMNVEV (reference sequence). CDR3 sequence reads: CASSLQGLAGEQFF. CDR3 in DNA: TGTGCCAGCAGTTTGCAGGGACTAGCGGGTGAGCAGTTCTTC.

This chain joins TRBV10-3 and TRBJ2-7; TRBD1 agrees at 9 bases. The CDR3 is 14 residues long. CDR1 and CDR2 (germline): ENHRY, SYGVKD. The junction had 10 bases not matched to a gene; V was cut back by 7 bases and J by 6 bases. CDR3 amino acids: CAINAQGANFEQYF. CDR3 DNA sequence: TGTGCCATCAACGCACAGGGGGCAAACTTCGAGCAGTACTTC.

The V and J genes are TRBV19 and TRBJ2-3, with 7 bases aligning to TRBD2. Unmatched junction bases numbered 12, after V lost 2 bases and J lost 4 bases. CDR3 size: 17 residues. Germline assignment: CDR1 LNHDA and CDR2 SQIVND (reference sequence). CDR3 loop: CASSIPGLYSQSDTQYF. DNA for the CDR3: TGTGCCAGTAGTATACCGGGACTATACAGCCAGTCAGATACGCAGTATTTT.

The chain carries TRBV2 and TRBJ1-5; TRBD1 matches at 8 bases. CDR1 is SNHLY, CDR2 FYNNEI, per germline. Losses at the gene ends were 7 bases for V and 4 bases for J; bases not matched to a gene: 6. This CDR3 has 14 residues. The CDR3 loop is CASNGQGGNQPQHF. DNA for the CDR3: TGTGCCAGCAATGGACAGGGTGGGAATCAGCCCCAGCATTTT.

CDR3 loop: CASSLWETGELFF. Here the CDR3 DNA reads TGTGCCAGCAGTTTATGGGAGACCGGGGAGCTGTTTTTT. The chain joins TRBV27 to TRBJ2-2, with D perhaps matching TRBD2 (5 bases). The CDR3 runs to 13 residues. The germline V gene encodes CDR1 MNHEY and CDR2 SMNVEV (reference sequence). V was shortened by 1 base and J by 5 bases, with 5 bases between the two germline ends.

This chain uses TRBV19 with TRBJ2-1; 7 bases are a match to TRBD1. J gave up 0 bases and V 7 bases, and 9 bases lay outside the gene matches. The CDR3 has 16 amino acids. The V gene's germline CDR1 is LNHDA and CDR2 SQIVND (reference sequence). The CDR3 DNA follows: TGTGCCAGTAACCCGACAGGGTCCAGCTCCTACAATGAGCAGTTCTTC. Translating gives CASNPTGSSSYNEQFF.

The chain recombines TRBV4-1 with TRBJ2-3; 8 nucleotides match TRBD1. V shed 1 base, J shed 0 bases, and the junction held 12 bases outside the gene matches. The CDR3 totals 19 residues. CDR1 is MGHRA and CDR2 is YSYEKL in the germline V gene. In nucleotides, the CDR3 is TGCGCCAGCAGCCAAGGTCTGGACAGGGCTAGTCCTAGCACAGATACGCAGTATTTT. The encoded protein is CASSQGLDRASPSTDTQYF.

This clone was recorded once. The chain couples TRBV15 to TRBJ1-2; possible D gene TRBD1, 6 bases. The V gene lost 0 bases and the J gene lost 7 bases, with 15 bases spanning the gap. Per the germline V gene, CDR1 is LNHNV and CDR2 is YYDKDF (reference sequence). The CDR3 runs to 15 residues. This CDR3 reads CATSRDLVQTGGYTF. The CDR3 coding sequence is TGTGCCACCAGCAGAGATCTCGTTCAGACAGGTGGCTACACCTTC.

This clone showed up just once. The rearrangement uses TRBV9 and TRBJ2-1; D not resolved. Trimming removed 1 base from V and 7 bases from J, with 15 bases in between. The CDR3 consists of 15 residues. The germline V gene has CDR1 SGDLS and CDR2 YYNGEE. The CDR3 coding sequence is TGTGCCAGCAGCGTAAACCCGAATGGCAGGAATGAGCAGTTCTTC. It yields the protein CASSVNPNGRNEQFF.

This clone appeared a few times. The rearrangement links TRBV15 to TRBJ1-5; D is undetermined. CDR1 LNHNV and CDR2 YYDKDF come from the germline V gene (reference sequence). Trimming stripped 0 bases from V and 11 bases from J, with 14 bases between. This CDR3 has 14 residues. As DNA, the CDR3 is TGTGCCACCAGCAGAGAGAGGTTCACTCAAGCCCAGCATTTT. Protein sequence: CATSRERFTQAQHF.

This chain links TRBV3-1 (or the pseudogene TRBV3-2) with TRBJ2-7; a weak D match, TRBD2 (5 bases). Germline loops: CDR1 LGHDT, CDR2 YNNKEL (reference sequence). Trimming took 4 bases from V and 2 from J, leaving 18 bases between them. CDR3 length: 16 residues. CDR3: CASSPRGRGSTYEQYF. The CDR3, as DNA: TGTGCCAGCAGCCCCCGAGGGAGAGGGAGTACCTACGAGCAGTACTTC.

The V gene is TRBV15, the J gene TRBJ1-3, with a tentative D call TRBD1 (5 bases). Trimming removed 3 bases at V and 0 bases at J, with 9 bases between. The length of the CDR3 is 15 residues. The germline gives CDR1 LNHNV, CDR2 YYDKDF (reference sequence). The CDR3 sequence is CATSSGHFSGNTIYF. CDR3 nucleotides: TGTGCCACCAGCAGTGGACACTTCTCTGGAAACACCATATATTTT.

This sequence joins TRBV20-1 and TRBJ2-4; 7 nucleotides align to TRBD2. Germline V gene sequence: CDR1 DFQATT, CDR2 SNEGSKA (reference sequence). The junction had 10 bases not matched to a gene; V was cut back by 3 bases and J by 8 bases. The CDR3 sequence is 14 residues long. This CDR3 reads CSASSGRGLDIQYF. CDR3 sequence (DNA): TGCAGTGCTAGTTCAGGGAGGGGATTGGACATTCAGTACTTC.

The chain links TRBV7-5 to TRBJ1-1; the table assigns TRBD1, which was not confirmed against the DNA. TRBV7-5 is noted as a pseudogene. This CDR3 contains 15 residues. CDR3 protein: CARSPGVDTNTEAFF. The CDR3 DNA reads as TGTGCCAGAAGCCCCGGAGTGGACACGAACACTGAAGCTTTCTTT.